Listed here is a single TCR beta chain. The data derive from a study of blood T cell repertoires in COVID-19. The overall study: Sites in the United States, Italy and Spain provided acute and convalescent COVID-19 samples.

Assay used: immunoSEQ multiplex PCR; TCRdb lists only in-frame clones, some missing. The data contain roughly 180,000 clones, 94% of them singletons. CDR1 is SNHLY, CDR2 FYNNEI, per germline. The V gene end was trimmed by 4 bases and the J gene end by 0 bases; junction bases not matched to a gene: 9. There are 18 residues in the CDR3. The TCR comes from a man younger than 40 with COVID-19, enrolled during active disease. Sequenced: peripheral blood. This chain connects TRBV2 to TRBJ2-2, with TRBD2 matching over 9 bases. The CDR3 spells CASSARLAGSPNTGELFF. CDR3 coding DNA: TGTGCCAGCAGTGCGCGGCTAGCGGGGTCACCGAACACCGGGGAGCTGTTTTTT.